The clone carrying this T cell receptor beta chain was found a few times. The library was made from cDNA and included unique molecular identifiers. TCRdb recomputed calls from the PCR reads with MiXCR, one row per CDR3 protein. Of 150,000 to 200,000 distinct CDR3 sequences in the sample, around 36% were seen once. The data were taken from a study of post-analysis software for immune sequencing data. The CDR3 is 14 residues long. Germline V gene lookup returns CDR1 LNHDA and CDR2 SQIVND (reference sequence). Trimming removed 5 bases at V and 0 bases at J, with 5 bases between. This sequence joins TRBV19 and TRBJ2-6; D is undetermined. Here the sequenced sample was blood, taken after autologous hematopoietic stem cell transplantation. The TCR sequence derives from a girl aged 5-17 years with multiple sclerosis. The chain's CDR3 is CASSRSSGANVLTF. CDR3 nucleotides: TGTGCCAGTAGTCGGAGCTCTGGGGCCAACGTCCTGACTTTC. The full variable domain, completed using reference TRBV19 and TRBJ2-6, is DGGITQSPKYLFRKEGQNVTLSCEQNLNHDAMYWYRQDPGQGLRLIYYSQIVNDFQKGDIAEGYSVSREKKESFPLTVTSAQKNPTAFYLCASSRSSGANVLTFGAGSRLTVL.